The entry below gives a single T cell receptor (beta chain) sequence along with its context. The record originates from a study of control samples from healthy donors and cancer patients. This CDR3 comprises 16 residues. The ends were cut back, 0 bases at V and 0 bases at J, with 10 bases in the middle. CDR1 is SGDLS and CDR2 is YYNGEE in the germline V gene. TCRdb's table, derived via immunoSEQ multiplex PCR, lists solely in-frame clones and lacks some. The table shows about 180,000 clones, with roughly 92% occurring only once. The genes are TRBV9 and TRBJ1-3; D perhaps matches TRBD1 (5 bases). Sequencing was done on a sample of blood. This receptor was identified in a man aged 25-45 years in good health. CDR3 nucleotides: TGTGCCAGCAGCGTAGAAGGGGCCTTCTCTGGAAACACCATATATTTT. This sequence encodes CASSVEGAFSGNTIYF.